The 31 T cell receptor beta chains reported below all come from one sample, sequenced in a study of human T cells and chemical hapten exposure. TCRdb re-analysed the RACE reads in MiXCR, keeping a single row per CDR3 protein. The sample contains about 380,000 distinct CDR3 sequences, around 4.8% of which appear only once. The time point here: patch test 1, 2 weeks after DPC sensitization. Treatment in this sample: therapeutic diphenylcyclopropenone sensitization with weekly scalp DPC. This specimen consisted of whole blood, obtained in connection with sensitization to the hapten diphenylcyclopropenone (DPC). The receptors come from a woman aged 45-65 years with alopecia areata. Some clones in this sample may be carry-over from other donors' samples.

This sequence joins TRBV10-3 and TRBJ2-2; D is perhaps TRBD2 (6 bases). Germline CDR1 and CDR2: ENHRY and SYGVKD. CDR3 length: 15 residues. Trimming removed 6 bases at V and 4 bases at J, with 15 bases between. The CDR3 DNA follows: TGTGCCATCAGGGCGGGGCAGAACAGCACCGGGGAGCTGTTTTTT. This gives the protein CAIRAGQNSTGELFF.

There are many counts of this clonotype. This rearrangement joins TRBV29-1 to TRBJ2-3; TRBD2 matches at 11 bases. CDR1 is SQVTM, CDR2 ANQGSEA, per germline. The CDR3 contains 14 residues. With 5 bases clipped from V and 2 bases from J, the junction kept 3 bases outside the gene matches. The CDR3 nucleotides read TGCAGCGTTTTAGCGGGGGGGCCCACAGATACGCAGTATTTT. Translating gives CSVLAGGPTDTQYF.

This clonotype occurred a few times. The chain uses TRBV11-2 and TRBJ1-5; tentatively, D is TRBD1 (5 bases). The CDR3 runs to 17 residues. V lost 3 bases and J 0 bases, leaving 15 bases between the germline ends. CDR1 SGHAT and CDR2 FQNNGV come from the germline V gene. CDR3 sequence reads: CASSLGVGVGSNQPQHF. CDR3 coding DNA: TGTGCCAGCAGCTTGGGGGTCGGGGTAGGTAGCAATCAGCCCCAGCATTTT.

V usage is TRBV7-2 and J usage is TRBJ1-4, with a possible D match to TRBD1 (6 bases). Germline-derived CDR1 and CDR2 are SGHTA and FQGNSA. The ends were cut back, 5 bases at V and 5 bases at J, with 21 bases in the middle. The CDR3 contains 17 residues. The CDR3 coding sequence is TGTGCCAGCAGCCTTTTGCTTCAGGGGATTGGGAATGAAAAACTGTTTTTT. It is translated as CASSLLLQGIGNEKLFF.

The V and J genes are TRBV6-2 or TRBV6-3 and TRBJ1-5; the match to TRBD1 covers 9 bases. CDR1 is MNHEY and CDR2 is SVGEGT in the germline V gene. V trimming: 6 bases; J trimming: 4 bases; junction bases outside the gene matches: 10. CDR3 length: 16 amino acids. The CDR3 DNA follows: TGTGCCAGCAGACTTATTTCCGGGACAGGGAATCAGCCCCAGCATTTT. Its protein is CASRLISGTGNQPQHF.

V and J are TRBV28 and TRBJ2-3; TRBD2 matches at 10 bases. The CDR3 is made up of 16 amino acids. CDR1 MDHEN and CDR2 SYDVKM come from the germline V gene. With V trimmed by 0 bases and J by 1 base, 1 base remained unmatched. CDR3 bases: TGTGCCAGCAGTTTATGGACTAGCGGGCGCACAGATACGCAGTATTTT. Amino acids: CASSLWTSGRTDTQYF.

This clonotype came up a few times. The V gene is TRBV2, the J gene TRBJ2-4, with 7 bases that match TRBD1. Germline V gene lookup returns CDR1 SNHLY and CDR2 FYNNEI. CDR3 length: 13 amino acids. V shed 6 bases, J shed 5 bases, and the junction held 4 bases outside the gene matches. CDR3 bases: TGTGCCAGCAGGCAGGGGGTTGAAAACATTCAGTACTTC. It encodes CASRQGVENIQYF. Full variable domain (remainder filled in from reference TRBV2 and TRBJ2-4): EPEVTQTPSHQVTQMGQEVILRCVPISNHLYFYWYRQILGQKVEFLVSFYNNEISEKSEIFDDQFSVERPDGSNFTLKIRSTKLEDSAMYFCASRQGVENIQYFGAGTRLSVL.

This clonotype was seen more than once but under ten times. The V and J genes are TRBV3-1 and TRBJ2-5; D might be TRBD2 (6 bases). Deletions cut 1 base from V and 5 bases from J, with 14 bases between. This CDR3 comprises 15 residues. CDR1 is LGHDT, CDR2 YNNKEL, per germline (reference sequence). The CDR3 region has the DNA TGTGCCAGCAGCCAAGCCCAACTAGCTTGGGAGACCCAGTACTTC. Residues: CASSQAQLAWETQYF.

This clonotype was seen many times. The genes are TRBV11-2 and TRBJ1-4, with D uncertain. This CDR3 region has 16 residues. V lost 3 bases and J lost 7, with 18 bases in between. The germline V gene has CDR1 SGHAT and CDR2 FQNNGV. Here the CDR3 reads CASSLSRWGGGEKLFF. Here the CDR3 DNA reads TGTGCCAGCAGCTTGAGTCGGTGGGGTGGCGGTGAAAAACTGTTTTTT.

This clonotype was seen repeatedly, ten times or more. The chain employs TRBV6-5 and TRBJ2-3; no firm D call. Trimming removed 4 bases at V and 7 bases at J, with 6 bases between. The germline CDR1 and CDR2 sequences are MNHEY and SVGAGI. This CDR3 spans 11 amino acids. CDR3 region: CASSWRNTQYF. The CDR3 DNA is TGTGCCAGCAGTTGGAGAAATACGCAGTATTTT.

The J gene is TRBJ1-2, the V gene TRBV3-1; D ambiguous. This CDR3 is 12 amino acids long. The germline CDR1 and CDR2 sequences are LGHDT and YNNKEL (reference sequence). Trimming pared 1 base from V and 7 bases from J, leaving 7 bases between. The CDR3 protein is CASSQGYRGYTF. In DNA form, the CDR3 reads TGTGCCAGCAGCCAAGGGTATCGTGGCTACACCTTC. The whole variable domain, filled in from reference TRBV3-1 and TRBJ1-2, reads DTAVSQTPKYLVTQMGNDKSIKCEQNLGHDTMYWYKQDSKKFLKIMFSYNNKELIINETVPNRFSPKSPDKAHLNLHINSLELGDSAVYFCASSQGYRGYTFGSGTRLTVV.

This clonotype was detected ten times or more. V gene TRBV2 combines with J gene TRBJ2-3; no firm D call. The CDR3 sequence is 14 residues long. V was cut by 3 bases and J by 2 bases, with 9 bases left in between. Looked up from germline, CDR1 is SNHLY and CDR2 is FYNNEI. The CDR3 here is CASSEAHLTDTQYF. The CDR3 DNA reads TGTGCCAGCAGTGAGGCGCACCTCACAGATACGCAGTATTTT.

This chain links TRBV27 with TRBJ2-7; the match to TRBD2 covers 9 bases. Germline CDR1 reads MNHEY; CDR2 reads SMNVEV (reference sequence). The CDR3 has 16 amino acids. The V and J ends lost 6 bases and 4 bases, in that order; junction bases with no gene match: 13. The CDR3 region is CASSSRTSAPRYEQYF. CDR3 sequence (DNA): TGTGCCAGCAGCTCCCGGACTAGCGCACCTAGGTACGAGCAGTACTTC.

This clonotype was counted ten times or more. The rearrangement links TRBV7-9 to TRBJ2-3; TRBD1 matches at 9 bases. Germline CDR1 is SEHNR and CDR2 is FQNEAQ (reference sequence). V was clipped by 5 bases and J by 6 bases; unmatched bases: 9. This CDR3 comprises 15 residues. For the CDR3, the DNA is TGTGCCAGCAGCCTAAGGGACAGGGCAGATGATACGCAGTATTTT. Residues: CASSLRDRADDTQYF.

There are many counts of this clonotype. The chain couples TRBV7-2 to TRBJ1-1; 8 nucleotides agree with TRBD1. The length of the CDR3 is 14 residues. Germline-derived CDR1 and CDR2 are SGHTA and FQGNSA. Germline trimming cut 5 bases from V and 7 bases from J; bases unmatched to any gene: 9. CDR3 nucleotide sequence: TGTGCCAGCAGCAAACTCCGGACAGGGCTTGAAGCTTTCTTT. It yields the protein CASSKLRTGLEAFF.

This chain connects TRBV28 to TRBJ1-5, with TRBD1 matching 8 bases. Trimming took 5 bases from V and 7 from J; bases not matched to a gene: 4. This CDR3 has 13 residues. The germline V gene has CDR1 MDHEN and CDR2 SYDVKM. The DNA for the CDR3 is TGTGCCAGCAGTGAACAGGGGGAACAGCCCCAGCATTTT. Protein: CASSEQGEQPQHF.

The rearrangement joins TRBV28 to TRBJ2-1; D assignment may be TRBD1 or TRBD2 (5 bases each). V shed 6 bases and J shed 6 bases, with 18 bases lying between them. This CDR3 has 15 amino acids. CDR1 is MDHEN and CDR2 is SYDVKM in the germline V gene. CDR3 in amino acids: CASSLLGPPSNEQFF. The CDR3 coding sequence is TGTGCCAGCAGCCTACTGGGACCACCAAGCAATGAGCAGTTCTTC.

The chain combines TRBV7-8 with TRBJ2-7, with D possibly matching TRBD2 (5 bases). V lost 6 bases and J 7 bases, leaving 22 bases between the germline ends. From germline, CDR1 is SGHVS and CDR2 FQNEAQ. The CDR3 is 15 residues long. The CDR3 reads CASSNLRGPAEEQYF. The CDR3 DNA is TGTGCCAGCAGTAATCTCCGCGGGCCCGCGGAGGAGCAGTACTTC.

V gene TRBV12-3 or TRBV12-4 combines with J gene TRBJ2-1; TRBD2 aligns across 8 bases. V trimming: 5 bases; J trimming: 8 bases; junction bases outside the gene matches: 5. The CDR3 has 13 residues. The chain's CDR3 is CASSAGTRYEQFF. The CDR3 DNA sequence: TGTGCCAGCAGTGCCGGGACTAGGTATGAGCAGTTCTTC.

V usage is TRBV27 and J usage is TRBJ2-3; D possibly corresponds to TRBD2 (5 bases). The CDR3 spans 18 residues. Deletions cut 10 bases from V and 0 bases from J, with 26 bases between. Germline loops: CDR1 MNHEY, CDR2 SMNVEV (reference sequence). In nucleotides, the CDR3 is TGTGCCACCTCAGTTTATACCGGTCTAGCAGCTAGCACAGATACGCAGTATTTT. Its protein product is CATSVYTGLAASTDTQYF.

This clonotype occurred many times. The chain joins TRBV29-1 to TRBJ2-1; a possible D gene is TRBD2 (6 bases). V was shortened by 6 bases and J by 4 bases, with 10 bases between the two germline ends. Germline-derived CDR1 and CDR2 are SQVTM and ANQGSEA. CDR3 length: 12 residues. The DNA for the CDR3 is TGCAGCGTGGGGGGAGGATACAATGAGCAGTTCTTC. This codes for CSVGGGYNEQFF.

V and J are TRBV24-1 and TRBJ2-1, with D tentatively TRBD1 (6 bases). Trimming removed 2 bases at V and 5 bases at J, with 6 bases between. The CDR3 is 13 residues long. From germline, CDR1 is KGHDR and CDR2 SFDVKD. The CDR3 spells CATSDWTDNEQFF. The CDR3 DNA sequence: TGTGCCACCAGTGATTGGACAGACAATGAGCAGTTCTTC.

The gene calls are TRBV5-1 and TRBJ2-3, with a possible D match to TRBD1 (6 bases). V gave up 5 bases and J gave up 6 bases, with 16 bases separating them. CDR1 is SGHRS and CDR2 is YFSETQ in the germline V gene. The CDR3 has 14 amino acids. This chain's CDR3 is CASRTGVPKDTQYF. For the CDR3, the DNA is TGCGCCAGCAGGACAGGAGTCCCCAAGGATACGCAGTATTTT.

This clonotype appeared many times. The rearrangement links TRBV6-2 or TRBV6-3 to TRBJ1-5; D uncertain. The CDR3 sequence is 13 residues long. Trimming cost V 3 bases and J 4 bases, with 7 bases left between them. The germline V gene encodes CDR1 MNHEY and CDR2 SVGEGT. The CDR3 sequence is CASSYRRNQPQHF. For the CDR3, the DNA is TGTGCCAGCAGTTATCGGAGGAATCAGCCCCAGCATTTT.

This clonotype was observed at least ten times. The CDR3 loop is CASSLAPGMNTEAFF. CDR3 nucleotides: TGTGCCAGCAGCTTAGCGCCAGGCATGAACACTGAAGCTTTCTTT. The chain uses TRBV7-2 and TRBJ1-1; D is unresolved. The V gene lost 0 bases and the J gene lost 0 bases, with 8 bases spanning the gap. CDR1 is SGHTA and CDR2 is FQGNSA in the germline V gene. The CDR3 is 15 residues long.

In its sample, this clonotype was seen a few times. The chain recombines TRBV6-5 with TRBJ2-2; D not certain. The CDR3 spans 14 residues. The germline V gene has CDR1 MNHEY and CDR2 SVGAGI. V was clipped by 6 bases and J by 7 bases, with 15 bases between them. CDR3 DNA sequence: TGTGCCAGCAGCCCCGTGGTGCAAGGCGGGGAGCTGTTTTTT. Protein sequence: CASSPVVQGGELFF.

In its sample, this clonotype was seen many times. At one boundary the junction diverges from the germline segment, which might be a read error. The V and J genes are TRBV12-3 or TRBV12-4 and TRBJ1-4; D is perhaps TRBD1 (6 bases). The CDR3 runs to 14 residues. CDR3 in DNA: TGTGCCAGCACTTTAACCAGGGGTAATGAAAAACTGTTTTTT. Translating gives CASTLTRGNEKLFF.

The chain couples TRBV9 to TRBJ1-6, with TRBD1 as a possible D gene (5 bases). This CDR3 has 16 amino acids. The V end lost 3 bases, the J end lost 7 bases, and 17 bases lay between the germline ends. Germline V gene lookup returns CDR1 SGDLS and CDR2 YYNGEE. The CDR3 loop reads CASSGDTGRVNSPLHF. The CDR3 coding sequence is TGTGCCAGCAGCGGGGATACGGGACGGGTAAATTCACCCCTCCACTTT.

CDR3 coding DNA: TGTGCCAGCCGGCCTCCGGGGTTCACTGAAGCTTTCTTT. Its protein is CASRPPGFTEAFF. The chain carries TRBV6-5 and TRBJ1-1, with D uncertain. The V end lost 8 bases, the J end lost 4 bases, and 14 bases lay between the germline ends. The CDR3 loop spans 13 amino acids. CDR1 is MNHEY, CDR2 SVGAGI, per germline.

In its sample, this clonotype was seen many times. The chain combines TRBV27 with TRBJ1-2; a possible D gene is TRBD1 (6 bases). Per germline, CDR1 MNHEY and CDR2 SMNVEV (reference sequence). V was trimmed by 3 bases and J by 6 bases, leaving 14 bases between them. This CDR3 has 14 amino acids. CDR3 sequence (DNA): TGTGCCAGCAGTTTGGGAACTGCAGGGGATGGCTACACCTTC. Protein sequence: CASSLGTAGDGYTF.

This clonotype was found many times. This chain links TRBV18 with TRBJ1-1; D possibly corresponds to TRBD1 (5 bases). Per germline, CDR1 KGHSH and CDR2 LQKENI. CDR3 length equals 13 residues. Trimming took off 11 bases at V and 0 bases at J, with 13 bases between the two ends. CDR3 in DNA: TGTGCCGCTTCGGGGCCCATGAACACTGAAGCTTTCTTT. It is translated as CAASGPMNTEAFF. Full variable domain (remainder filled in from reference TRBV18 and TRBJ1-1): NAGVMQNPRHLVRRRGQEARLRCSPMKGHSHVYWYRQLPEEGLKFMVYLQKENIIDESGMPKERFSAEFPKEGPSILRIQQVVRGDSAAYFCAASGPMNTEAFFGQGTRLTVV.